The 9 T cell receptor beta chains below come from one sample, sequenced in a study of T cell repertoires in cytomegalovirus infection. TCRdb re-called the reads through MiXCR, storing one row per CDR3 protein. The data hold around 540,000 distinct CDR3 sequences, with roughly 34% observed a single time. No antigen has been assigned to these receptors. Sequenced here: cultured PBMCs, sampled from culture after CMV antigen stimulation. These receptors all come from a human donor in good health (CMV status not recorded). Some clones in this sample may be carry-over from other donors' samples.

The V and J genes are TRBV28 and TRBJ2-2, with TRBD1 identical over 10 bases. Germline V gives CDR1 MDHEN, CDR2 SYDVKM. V dropped 6 bases and J dropped 3; count of bases not matched to a gene: 7. The CDR3 is made up of 16 amino acids. The CDR3 DNA is TGTGCCAGCAGCGGGGCGGACAGGGGGTACACCGGGGAGCTGTTTTTT. It encodes CASSGADRGYTGELFF.

The rearrangement uses TRBV5-4 and TRBJ2-5; TRBD2 matches 11 bases. The ends lost 2 bases at V and 5 bases at J; junction bases unmatched: 5. This CDR3 is 15 amino acids long. CDR1 is SGHNT and CDR2 is YYREEE in the germline V gene (reference sequence). CDR3 coding DNA: TGTGCCAGCAGCTTTTTAGCGGGAGGGGGGGAGACCCAGTACTTC. Protein: CASSFLAGGGETQYF. Full variable domain (outside the CDR3, taken from reference TRBV5-4 and TRBJ2-5): ETGVTQSPTHLIKTRGQQVTLRCSSQSGHNTVSWYQQALGQGPQFIFQYYREEENGRGNFPPRFSGLQFPNYSSELNVNALELDDSALYLCASSFLAGGGETQYFGPGTRLLVL.

This clonotype was seen more than once but under ten times. The rearrangement links TRBV12-3 or TRBV12-4 to TRBJ1-5, with 7 bases aligning to TRBD1. This CDR3 region has 12 residues. V lost 6 bases to trimming and J lost 7 bases; unmatched junction nucleotides: 3. CDR3 DNA: TGTGCCAGCAGCTACAGGGGCCAGCCCCAGCATTTT. Protein sequence: CASSYRGQPQHF.

This chain links TRBV7-8 with TRBJ2-5; perhaps D is TRBD1 or TRBD2 (5 bases each). V lost 0 bases and J lost 4, with 12 bases in between. The CDR3 loop spans 15 amino acids. The germline gives CDR1 SGHVS, CDR2 FQNEAQ. CDR3 region: CASSLAGGVVETQYF. Written as DNA, the CDR3 is TGTGCCAGCAGCTTAGCTGGGGGTGTTGTAGAGACCCAGTACTTC.

A few counts support this clonotype. The V gene is TRBV12-3 or TRBV12-4, the J gene TRBJ1-2, with unresolved D. The V gene lost 9 bases and the J gene lost 8 bases, with 16 bases spanning the gap. The CDR3 totals 12 residues. CDR3 nucleotide sequence: TGTGCCAGTTTCGGTGGGGAAGAGGGCTACACCTTC. It translates to CASFGGEEGYTF.

This clonotype appeared a few times. The chain carries TRBV7-2 and TRBJ1-2; D ambiguous. This CDR3 has 14 amino acids. V was trimmed by 1 base and J by 1 base, leaving 7 bases between them. Per the germline V gene, CDR1 is SGHTA and CDR2 is FQGNSA. For the CDR3, the DNA is TGTGCCAGCAGCTTAGTTTCAGATAACTATGGCTACACCTTC. Translating gives CASSLVSDNYGYTF.

CDR3 nucleotides: TGCGCCAGCAGTCACATGGGGCCAACTGAAGCTTTCTTT. Translated: CASSHMGPTEAFF. The chain has TRBV4-1 and TRBJ1-1; possibly TRBD1 for D (5 bases). Germline loops: CDR1 MGHRA, CDR2 YSYEKL. This CDR3 comprises 13 residues. V dropped 6 bases and J dropped 5 bases, with 13 bases sitting between them.

This clonotype was observed many times. The V and J genes are TRBV7-2 and TRBJ2-5, with D perhaps matching TRBD2 (5 bases). The CDR3 has 14 amino acids. Germline CDR1 reads SGHTA; CDR2 reads FQGNSA. V lost 1 base, J lost 9 bases, and 15 bases lay in between. In DNA form, the CDR3 reads TGTGCCAGCAGCTTAGGGTTACGGACTCCGGCCCAGTACTTC. Its protein is CASSLGLRTPAQYF.

The chain joins TRBV30 to TRBJ2-2; 7 positions agree with TRBD1. CDR1 and CDR2 (germline): GTSNPN, SVGIG (reference sequence). V shed 0 bases and J 1 base; nucleotides not matched to a gene: 5. The CDR3 length is 16 residues. CDR3 region: CAWSVVRGLNTGELFF. The DNA of the CDR3 is TGTGCCTGGAGTGTAGTTAGGGGGCTGAACACCGGGGAGCTGTTTTTT.